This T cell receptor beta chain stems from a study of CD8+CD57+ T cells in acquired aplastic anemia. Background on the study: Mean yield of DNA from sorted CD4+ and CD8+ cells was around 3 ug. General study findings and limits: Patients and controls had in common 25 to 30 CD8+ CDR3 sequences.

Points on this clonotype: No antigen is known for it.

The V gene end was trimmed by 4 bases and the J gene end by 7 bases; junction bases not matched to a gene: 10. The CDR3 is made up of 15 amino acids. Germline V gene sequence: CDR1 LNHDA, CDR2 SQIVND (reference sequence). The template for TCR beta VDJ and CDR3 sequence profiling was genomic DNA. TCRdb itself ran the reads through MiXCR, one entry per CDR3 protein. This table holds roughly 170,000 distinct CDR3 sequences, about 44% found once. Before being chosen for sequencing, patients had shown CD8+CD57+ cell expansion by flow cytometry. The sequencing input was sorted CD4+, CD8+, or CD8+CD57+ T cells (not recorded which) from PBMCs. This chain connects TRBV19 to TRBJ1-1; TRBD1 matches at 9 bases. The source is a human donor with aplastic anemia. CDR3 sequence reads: CASSTHRDREIEAFF. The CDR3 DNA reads TGTGCCAGTAGTACCCACCGGGACAGGGAGATTGAAGCTTTCTTT.